The 26 T cell receptor beta chains presented below share a single source sample, sequenced in a study of persistence of HIV-infected CD4 T cells. Sequencing used immunoSEQ version 4 in survey mode. The protocol was immunoSEQ multiplex PCR, while the TCRdb copy is restricted to in-frame clones and leaves out a portion. Among about 45,000 clones listed, 91% were seen once. Antigen specificity for these receptors is unknown. Nonspecific anti-CD3/anti-CD28 bead stimulation represents the broad CD4+ T cell repertoire. Sorting of responding CD4+ T cells relied on upregulated CD40 ligand together with CD69. Sequencing was performed on CD4+ T cells sorted from PBMCs after approximately 20-hour stimulation, taken from a patient who received antiretroviral therapy. All receptors come from an adult man with HIV who was CMV-seropositive.

This chain joins TRBV5-1 and TRBJ1-2; D remains unclear. The CDR3 is made up of 14 amino acids. Germline V CDR1 and CDR2: SGHRS, YFSETQ. Trimming cost V 0 bases and J 7 bases, with 13 bases left between them. As DNA, the CDR3 is TGCGCCAGCAGCTTGGGGCAGGCAGCGCCTGGCTACACCTTC. It codes for CASSLGQAAPGYTF.

The CDR3, as DNA: TGCGCCAGCAGCAACGGACTAGCGGGGAGCACTAGCACAGATACGCAGTATTTT. It yields the protein CASSNGLAGSTSTDTQYF. The V and J genes are TRBV5-1 and TRBJ2-3; TRBD2 agrees at 12 bases. The junction had 9 bases not matched to a gene; V was cut back by 4 bases and J by 0 bases. CDR3 length: 18 residues. CDR1 is SGHRS, CDR2 YFSETQ, per germline.

The chain links TRBV28 to TRBJ1-2, with 7 bases fitting TRBD1. The germline CDR1 and CDR2 sequences are MDHEN and SYDVKM. The trim removed 1 base at V and 8 bases at J, leaving 10 bases unmatched. There are 15 residues in the CDR3. The CDR3 sequence: CASSLSATGLEGYTF. The CDR3 nucleotides are TGTGCCAGCAGTTTATCCGCGACAGGGTTGGAGGGCTACACCTTC.

The rearrangement uses TRBV5-4 and TRBJ1-2, with a weak D call TRBD1 (5 bases). Trimming took 0 bases from V and 4 from J, leaving 13 bases between them. CDR1 and CDR2 from the germline V gene are SGHNT and YYREEE (reference sequence). The CDR3 sequence is 15 residues long. CDR3 sequence reads: CASSLVGASGYGYTF. The CDR3 DNA reads as TGTGCCAGCAGCTTGGTAGGGGCGTCGGGCTATGGCTACACCTTC.

A single count supports this clone. The chain carries TRBV5-5 and TRBJ1-4, with D possibly being TRBD1 (5 bases). The ends were cut back, 1 base at V and 7 bases at J, with 17 bases in the middle. CDR1 and CDR2 (germline): SGHKS, YYEKEE (reference sequence). The CDR3 runs to 16 residues. Here the CDR3 reads CASSLNPQGGGEKLFF. The CDR3, as DNA: TGTGCCAGCAGCTTGAACCCGCAGGGTGGAGGTGAAAAACTGTTTTTT.

This chain links TRBV24-1 with TRBJ1-6, with unresolved D. The CDR3 runs to 14 residues. Trimming took 4 bases from V and 7 from J, leaving 10 bases between them. Per the germline V gene, CDR1 is KGHDR and CDR2 is SFDVKD. CDR3 in DNA: TGTGCCACCAGTGACAGCGGTAAAAATTCACCCCTCCACTTT. Its translation is CATSDSGKNSPLHF.

CDR3: CASSADGLSNQPQHF. The CDR3 DNA is TGTGCCAGCAGTGCGGACGGTTTGAGCAATCAGCCCCAGCATTTT. The V gene is TRBV28, the J gene TRBJ1-5; D remains unclear. Germline V gene lookup returns CDR1 MDHEN and CDR2 SYDVKM. Trimming cost V 5 bases and J 1 base, with 12 bases left between them. This CDR3 has 15 residues. The complete variable domain, with remaining parts taken from reference TRBV28 and TRBJ1-5, reads DVKVTQSSRYLVKRTGEKVFLECVQDMDHENMFWYRQDPGLGLRLIYFSYDVKMKEKGDIPEGYSVSREKKERFSLILESASTNQTSMYLCASSADGLSNQPQHFGDGTRLSIL.

The rearrangement links TRBV27 to TRBJ2-7, with TRBD1 matching over 9 bases. Germline CDR1 and CDR2: MNHEY and SMNVEV (reference sequence). The CDR3 has 15 residues. The junction had 8 bases not matched to a gene; V was cut back by 3 bases and J by 5 bases. CDR3 sequence: CASSLLDRGGNEQYF. DNA of the CDR3: TGTGCCAGCAGTTTGCTGGACAGGGGAGGCAACGAGCAGTACTTC.

The chain is built from TRBV27 and TRBJ1-5, with D tentatively TRBD1 (5 bases). Germline-derived CDR1 and CDR2 are MNHEY and SMNVEV (reference sequence). The CDR3 is 15 amino acids. V was shortened by 4 bases and J by 0 bases, with 10 bases between the two germline ends. The CDR3 here is CASSSGLHSNQPQHF. In nucleotides, the CDR3 is TGTGCCAGCAGTTCGGGACTGCATAGCAATCAGCCCCAGCATTTT.

This chain uses TRBV6-5 with TRBJ1-4; D not certain. The CDR3 totals 15 residues. Germline V lookup: CDR1 MNHEY, CDR2 SVGAGI. V was pared by 5 bases and J by 0 bases, with 10 bases between. The chain's CDR3 is CASSTRQSTNEKLFF. CDR3 bases: TGTGCCAGCAGTACCAGACAATCAACTAATGAAAAACTGTTTTTT.

J is TRBJ2-1 and V is TRBV6-6; D might be TRBD2 (5 bases). Trimming stripped 0 bases from V and 9 bases from J, with 12 bases between. From germline, CDR1 is MNHNY and CDR2 SVGAGI (reference sequence). The CDR3 has 14 residues. CDR3 DNA sequence: TGTGCCAGCAGTTACTCGAGAGGGCTGGGTGAGCAGTTCTTC. Translating gives CASSYSRGLGEQFF.

This clone was detected only once. The gene calls are TRBV12-5 and TRBJ2-3; 9 bases map to TRBD2. The CDR3 consists of 17 residues. Germline V gene sequence: CDR1 LGHNT, CDR2 FRNRAP. The trim removed 8 bases at V and 0 bases at J, leaving 12 bases unmatched. CDR3 DNA sequence: TGTGCTAGTCAATTGGCTAGCGGGGTACCTAGCACAGATACGCAGTATTTT. Translation: CASQLASGVPSTDTQYF.

CDR3 bases: TGCGCCAGCAGCCCGGGGGACAGCCCCTACGAGCAGTACTTC. Amino acids: CASSPGDSPYEQYF. This chain uses TRBV5-1 with TRBJ2-7; D perhaps matches TRBD1 (7 bases). With 4 bases removed from V and 2 bases from J, the gap between germline ends came to 13 bases. The CDR3 runs 14 residues. CDR1 is SGHRS and CDR2 is YFSETQ in the germline V gene. Using reference TRBV5-1 and TRBJ2-7 for the parts outside the CDR3, the full variable domain is KAGVTQTPRYLIKTRGQQVTLSCSPISGHRSVSWYQQTPGQGLQFLFEYFSETQRNKGNFPGRFSGRQFSNSRSEMNVSTLELGDSALYLCASSPGDSPYEQYFGPGTRLTVT.

V and J are TRBV12-3 or TRBV12-4 and TRBJ2-7, with no clear D. This CDR3 has 11 amino acids. V was trimmed by 7 bases and J by 6 bases, leaving 10 bases between them. The CDR3 nucleotides are TGTGCCAGCACCCGGCTCGGCGAGCAGTACTTC. Its protein product is CASTRLGEQYF.

This chain uses TRBV3-1 (or the pseudogene TRBV3-2) with TRBJ1-1, with D tentatively TRBD1 (6 bases). In germline, CDR1 is LGHDT, CDR2 YNNKEL (reference sequence). This CDR3 has 14 residues. Trimming removed 0 bases at V and 8 bases at J, with 13 bases between. The CDR3 DNA is TGTGCCAGCAGCCAAGAAGCCAGGGGTTTCGAAGCTTTCTTT. Residues: CASSQEARGFEAFF.

The rearrangement links TRBV9 to TRBJ2-7; the match to TRBD2 covers 9 bases. The CDR3 loop spans 16 amino acids. Germline V gene sequence: CDR1 SGDLS, CDR2 YYNGEE. With V trimmed by 4 bases and J by 1 base, 9 bases remained unmatched. In nucleotides, the CDR3 is TGTGCCAGCAGCCCACGCCCTAGCGGGGCATCCTACGAGCAGTACTTC. Translated: CASSPRPSGASYEQYF.

The rearrangement uses TRBV5-8 and TRBJ2-3, with D perhaps assigned TRBD1 or TRBD2 (5 bases each). Germline loops: CDR1 SGHTS, CDR2 YDEGEE. CDR3 length: 15 residues. V was trimmed by 4 bases and J by 4 bases, leaving 16 bases between them. The DNA for the CDR3 is TGTGCCAGCAGCCGCCGGGACGCCTTGTCAGATACGCAGTATTTT. The encoded protein is CASSRRDALSDTQYF.

The chain combines TRBV4-2 with TRBJ2-7; TRBD2 might be the D (7 bases). From germline, CDR1 is LGHNA and CDR2 YNFKEQ. V lost 1 base to trimming and J lost 2 bases, with 21 bases between them. CDR3 size: 18 residues. CDR3 amino acids: CASSQAPVGGGLTYEQYF. The CDR3 DNA is TGTGCCAGCAGCCAAGCCCCCGTGGGCGGGGGCCTTACCTACGAGCAGTACTTC.

This rearrangement joins TRBV3-1 (or the pseudogene TRBV3-2) to TRBJ2-3, with unresolved D. V lost 1 base, J lost 6 bases, and 8 bases lay in between. The CDR3 length is 13 residues. CDR1 is LGHDT and CDR2 is YNNKEL in the germline V gene (reference sequence). As DNA, the CDR3 is TGTGCCAGCAGCCAAGCTAGGGTGGATACGCAGTATTTT. Translated, it gives CASSQARVDTQYF.

CDR3 DNA: TGTGCCAGCAGCCGGCAGACGGGAACCGGGGAGCTGTTTTTT. Encoded protein: CASSRQTGTGELFF. This chain joins TRBV6-4 and TRBJ2-2; D may be TRBD2 (5 bases). Between the trimmed V and J ends, which lost 6 bases and 5 bases, there was a span of 13 bases. The germline V gene encodes CDR1 MRHNA and CDR2 SNTAGT. The CDR3 spans 14 residues.

The chain combines TRBV2 with TRBJ2-3, with 7 bases lining up with TRBD2. The germline V gene encodes CDR1 SNHLY and CDR2 FYNNEI. The CDR3 is 10 amino acids. With V trimmed by 8 bases and J by 8 bases, 1 base remained unmatched. The CDR3 is CASGEGTQYF. In DNA, the CDR3 is TGTGCCAGCGGGGAGGGTACGCAGTATTTT.

The chain uses TRBV11-1 and TRBJ2-2, with unresolved D. The V and J ends lost 3 bases and 3 bases respectively, with 5 bases between them. CDR3 length: 13 residues. Germline loops: CDR1 SGHAT, CDR2 FQDESV (reference sequence). The CDR3 sequence is CASSFIHTGELFF. The CDR3 DNA sequence: TGTGCCAGCAGCTTCATACACACCGGGGAGCTGTTTTTT.

The rearrangement uses TRBV24-1 and TRBJ1-3, with TRBD1 identical over 9 bases. The CDR3 runs 16 residues. Unmatched junction bases numbered 2, after V lost 2 bases and J lost 1 base. CDR1 is KGHDR, CDR2 SFDVKD, per germline. The CDR3 sequence is CATSDSGTGSGNTIYF. As DNA, the CDR3 is TGTGCCACCAGTGATTCCGGGACAGGGTCTGGAAACACCATATATTTT.

For the CDR3, the DNA is TGTGCCTGGAGTGTAGGAGGGGGCTACGAGCAGTACTTC. The encoded protein is CAWSVGGGYEQYF. The genes are TRBV30 and TRBJ2-7; D is perhaps TRBD1 or TRBD2 (6 bases each). CDR1 and CDR2 from the germline V gene are GTSNPN and SVGIG (reference sequence). The CDR3 has 13 residues. Trimming left V 0 bases short and J 3 bases short, with 9 bases between.

This rearrangement joins TRBV10-3 to TRBJ1-1; D is uncertain. The V end was cut by 8 bases, the J end by 2 bases, with 12 bases between. Germline V lookup: CDR1 ENHRY, CDR2 SYGVKD. CDR3 length: 13 residues. CDR3 residues: CAIHREVNTEAFF. DNA of the CDR3: TGTGCCATCCACCGGGAGGTAAACACTGAAGCTTTCTTT.

This clone was seen once. The chain carries TRBV14 and TRBJ1-2; possible D gene TRBD1, 5 bases. Trimming shortened V by 1 base and J by 2 bases, and 8 bases separated the two germline ends. Germline V CDR1 and CDR2: SGHDN, FVKESK. CDR3 length equals 14 residues. The CDR3 is CASSQGTGNYGYTF. CDR3 DNA sequence: TGTGCCAGCAGCCAAGGTACAGGAAACTATGGCTACACCTTC.